This T cell receptor (beta chain) emerged from a study of shared T cell receptors in the human thymus. TCRdb's table, derived via immunoSEQ multiplex PCR, lists solely in-frame clones and lacks some. The table has about 730,000 clones, roughly 85% seen once; the top ten hold around 0.01%. Trimming took 0 bases from V and 3 from J; bases not matched to a gene: 4. The germline V gene encodes CDR1 SEHNR and CDR2 FQNEAQ (reference sequence). CDR3 length: 16 residues. This sample also belongs to another study, concerning human thymus T cells. That study adds: Apparent skewing of V and J gene usage characterized both thymic and blood repertoires.

The chain combines TRBV7-9 with TRBJ2-3; 9 bases agree with TRBD2. This TCR was recovered from a girl under three years old with a congenital heart defect. Sample: thymocytes. CDR3 in DNA: TGTGCCAGCAGCTTAGCCGGTAGCGGGGGTACAGATACGCAGTATTTT. Protein sequence: CASSLAGSGGTDTQYF.